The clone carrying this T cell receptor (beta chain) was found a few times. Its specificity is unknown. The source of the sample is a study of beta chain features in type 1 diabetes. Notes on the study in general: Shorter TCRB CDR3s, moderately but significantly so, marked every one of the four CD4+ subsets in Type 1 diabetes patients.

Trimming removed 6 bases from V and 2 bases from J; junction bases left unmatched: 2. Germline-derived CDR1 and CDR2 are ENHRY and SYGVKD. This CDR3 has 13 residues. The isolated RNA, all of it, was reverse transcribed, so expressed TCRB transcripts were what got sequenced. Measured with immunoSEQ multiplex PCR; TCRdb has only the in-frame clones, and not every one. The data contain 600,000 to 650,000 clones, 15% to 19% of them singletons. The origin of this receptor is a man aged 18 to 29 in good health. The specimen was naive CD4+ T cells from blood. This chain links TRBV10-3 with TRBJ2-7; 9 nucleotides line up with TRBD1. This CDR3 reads CAIRGQGAYEQYF. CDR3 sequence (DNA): TGTGCCATCAGGGGACAGGGCGCCTACGAGCAGTACTTC.